The entry that follows covers one T cell receptor beta chain sequence. As yet, its antigen is unknown. Treatment here: some 19 received Ad26.COV2.S at low or high dose, single or two shots; several received placebo; per-sample allocation not given. Sampling happened 63 days after the first vaccine or placebo injection. At a Boston site, the person donating was an adult of 18-55 years. The study used a vaccine consisting of an Ad26 vector that expressed Wuhan-strain SARS-CoV-2 spike. The record originates from a study of Ad26.COV2.S vaccination and SARS-CoV-2 variants. Study-wide findings and caveats: Across vaccine and placebo recipients, the breadth of non-spike TCRs was similar.

TCRdb keeps only in-frame clones here, not all; method: immunoSEQ multiplex PCR. The data show roughly 700,000 clones, with 89% seen just once and around 1.5% held by the top ten. The ends lost 7 bases at V and 9 bases at J; junction bases unmatched: 7. From germline, CDR1 is GTSNPN and CDR2 SVGIG (reference sequence). CDR3 length equals 13 residues. The material was peripheral blood, obtained in a trial of Ad26.COV2.S vaccine versus placebo. The rearrangement uses TRBV30 and TRBJ1-6; 9 positions agree with TRBD1. The clonotype originates from a person aged 18-60 years who received the Ad26.COV2.S COVID-19 vaccine or a placebo. CDR3 DNA sequence: TGTGCCTTTTCACAGGGGGCGAGTTCACCCCTCCACTTT. Protein product: CAFSQGASSPLHF.